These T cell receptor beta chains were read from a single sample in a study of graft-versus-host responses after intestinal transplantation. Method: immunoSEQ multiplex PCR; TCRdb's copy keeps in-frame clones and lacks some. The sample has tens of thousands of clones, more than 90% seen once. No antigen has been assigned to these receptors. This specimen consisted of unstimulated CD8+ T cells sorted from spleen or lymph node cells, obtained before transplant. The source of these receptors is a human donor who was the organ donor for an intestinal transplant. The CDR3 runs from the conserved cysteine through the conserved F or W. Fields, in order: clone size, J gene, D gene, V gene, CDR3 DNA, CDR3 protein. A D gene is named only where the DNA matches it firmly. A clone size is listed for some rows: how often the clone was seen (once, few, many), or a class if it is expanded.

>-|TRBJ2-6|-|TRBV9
TGTGCCACGGCGGGGCCTGGGGCCAACGTCCTGACTTTC
CATAGPGANVLTF
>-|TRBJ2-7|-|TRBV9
TGTGCCAGCAGCGTAGCATCGGGAGCTCCCAACGAGCAGTACTTC
CASSVASGAPNEQYF
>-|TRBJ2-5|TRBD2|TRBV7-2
TGTGCCAGCAGCTTAGAGGTGGGAGGGCGGGAGACCCAGTACTTC
CASSLEVGGRETQYF
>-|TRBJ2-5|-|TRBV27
TGTGCCAGCGGCCTGAAGGGTGGAGGAGACCAGTACTTC
CASGLKGGGDQYF
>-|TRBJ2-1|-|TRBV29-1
TGCAGCGTTTTCCCCGGCTCCTACAATGAGCAGTTCTTC
CSVFPGSYNEQFF
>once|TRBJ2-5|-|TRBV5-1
TGCGCCAGCAGCTGGAGACCTCGTGAGGCCATAGAGACCCAGTACTTC
CASSWRPREAIETQYF
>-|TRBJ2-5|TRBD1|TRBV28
TGTGCCAGCAGTCCGACAGGGTTAGGAGAGACCCAGTACTTC
CASSPTGLGETQYF
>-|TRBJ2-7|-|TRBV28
TGTGCCAGCCACAGGGGCGGGAAGGACGAGCAGTACTTC
CASHRGGKDEQYF
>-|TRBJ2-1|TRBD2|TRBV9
TGTGCCAGCAGCAAAGCGGGAGTCATCAATGAGCAGTTCTTC
CASSKAGVINEQFF
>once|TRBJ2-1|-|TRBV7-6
TGTGCCAGCAGCTTAGAGGCAGGGCCGGCTGAGCAGTTCTTC
CASSLEAGPAEQFF
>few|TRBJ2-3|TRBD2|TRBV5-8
TGTGCCAGCAGCGCCGGACTAGCGGGAGTTTTCGGTACGCAGTATTTT
CASSAGLAGVFGTQYF
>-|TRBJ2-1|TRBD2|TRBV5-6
TGTGCCAGCAGCTTGCCTTCCTATAGCGGGATAGGCAATGAGCAGTTCTTC
CASSLPSYSGIGNEQFF
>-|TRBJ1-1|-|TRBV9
TGTGCCAGCAGCGGAGCCTTGAACACTGAAGCTTTCTTT
CASSGALNTEAFF
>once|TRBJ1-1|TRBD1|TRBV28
TGTGCCAGCAGTTTCACAGGGGGGTACACTGAAGCTTTCTTT
CASSFTGGYTEAFF
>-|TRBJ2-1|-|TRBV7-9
TGTGCCAGCAGCTTAGCCGGATGGAGGGGAAATGAGCAGTTCTTC
CASSLAGWRGNEQFF
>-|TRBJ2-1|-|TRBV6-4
TGTGCCAGCAGTGACCCCGGGAGTCCTTATGAGCAGTTCTTC
CASSDPGSPYEQFF
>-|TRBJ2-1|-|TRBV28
TGTGCCAGCATCACCCAGGGGTACAATGAGCAGTTCTTC
CASITQGYNEQFF
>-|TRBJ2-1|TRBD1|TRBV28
TGTGCCAGCAGTTCCCGACAGGGTGAGCAGTTCTTC
CASSSRQGEQFF
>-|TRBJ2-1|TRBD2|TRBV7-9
TGTGCCAGCAGCCCGGGACTAGCGGAGTACAATGAGCAGTTCTTC
CASSPGLAEYNEQFF
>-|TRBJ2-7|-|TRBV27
TGTGCCAGCAGTTTCTCAGCGGCTACCTACGAGCAGTACTTC
CASSFSAATYEQYF
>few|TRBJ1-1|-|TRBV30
TGTGCCTGGTCGACAGCCGGCAGGACTGAAGCTTTCTTT
CAWSTAGRTEAFF
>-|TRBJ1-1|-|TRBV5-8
TGTGCCAGCAGCGCCGCAGGTTATCAAAAAGAAGCTTTCTTT
CASSAAGYQKEAFF
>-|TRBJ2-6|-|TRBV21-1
TGTGCCAGCAGCAAAGAGAACAGGAGTGACTCTGGGGCCAACGTCCTGACTTTC
CASSKENRSDSGANVLTF
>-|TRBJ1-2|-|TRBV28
TGTGCCAGCAGGCCCTCTGCGGGTGGTGGCTACACCTTC
CASRPSAGGGYTF
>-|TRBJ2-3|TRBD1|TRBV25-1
TGTGCCAGCAGTGACAAAACAGGGGGCCCAGATACGCAGTATTTT
CASSDKTGGPDTQYF
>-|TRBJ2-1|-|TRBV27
TGTGCCAGCAGTTTAGGTCTCACGAGGGAGCAGTTCTTC
CASSLGLTREQFF
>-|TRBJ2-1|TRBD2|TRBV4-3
TGCGCCAGCAGCCCAGGGACTAGCGCCTACAATGAGCAGTTCTTC
CASSPGTSAYNEQFF
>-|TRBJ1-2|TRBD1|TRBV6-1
TGTGCCAGCAGGAAAATTGACAGGGTCACTCTGGGCTACACCTTC
CASRKIDRVTLGYTF
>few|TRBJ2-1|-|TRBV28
TGTGCCAGCAGTTTCGGGAGCGGAAACTACAATGAGCAGTTCTTC
CASSFGSGNYNEQFF
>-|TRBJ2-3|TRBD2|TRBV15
TGTGCCACCAGCAGAGATGCGGGAGCAACAGATACGCAGTATTTT
CATSRDAGATDTQYF
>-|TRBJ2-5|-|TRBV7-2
TGTGCCAGCAGCTTAGGGACTCCTTGGACGTCAGAGACCCAGTACTTC
CASSLGTPWTSETQYF
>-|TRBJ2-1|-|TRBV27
TGTGCCAGCAGTCCAAGGGACTGGCCGTCCTACAATGAGCAGTTCTTC
CASSPRDWPSYNEQFF
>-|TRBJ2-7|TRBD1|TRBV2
TGTGCCAGCAGCTGGACAGGGGCCCCGGGTGAGCAGTACTTC
CASSWTGAPGEQYF
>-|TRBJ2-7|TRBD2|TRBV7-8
TGTGCCAGCAGCTCGACTAGCGGGAAAGACTCCTACGAGCAGTACTTC
CASSSTSGKDSYEQYF
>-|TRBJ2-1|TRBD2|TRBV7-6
TGTGCCAGCAGCTTAGACTCCCACTCGGGGGGAGTGGCCTACAATGAGCAGTTCTTC
CASSLDSHSGGVAYNEQFF
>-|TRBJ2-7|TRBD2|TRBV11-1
TGTGCCAGCAGCCCACTAGCGGGAGTAACGTACGAGCAGTACTTC
CASSPLAGVTYEQYF
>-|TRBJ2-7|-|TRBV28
TGTGCCAGCAGTGGGCGTGGGGCCCCCTACGAGCAGTACTTC
CASSGRGAPYEQYF
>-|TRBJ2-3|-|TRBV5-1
TGCGCCAGCAGCCCGAGCGGTTATACGCAGTATTTT
CASSPSGYTQYF
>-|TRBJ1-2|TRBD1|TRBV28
TGTGCCAGCAGATACCGGGACAGGGGTTTGGTAGGTGATGGCTACACCTTC
CASRYRDRGLVGDGYTF
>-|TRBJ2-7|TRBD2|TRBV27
TGTGCCAGCAGTGAGACCGGGACTAGGGACTACTTC
CASSETGTRDYF
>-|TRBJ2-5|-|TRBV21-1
TGTGCCAGACACAACAGGGGTGGAGGTGATTTCCAAGAGACCCAGTACTTC
CARHNRGGGDFQETQYF
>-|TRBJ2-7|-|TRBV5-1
TGCGCCAGCAGCCCAGAAAACGTCTACGAGCAGTACTTC
CASSPENVYEQYF
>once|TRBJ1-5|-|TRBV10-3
TGTGCCATCAGTGACACTCAAAATCAGCCCCAGCATTTT
CAISDTQNQPQHF
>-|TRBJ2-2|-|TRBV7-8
TGTGCCAGCAGCTTAACTTTCAGCGGCACCGGGGAGCTGTTTTTT
CASSLTFSGTGELFF
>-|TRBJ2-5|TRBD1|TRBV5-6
TGTGCCAGCAGCATGCCGGGACAGGGTATCGAGACCCAGTACTTC
CASSMPGQGIETQYF
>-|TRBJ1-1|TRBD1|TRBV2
TGTGCCAGCAGGAACCTTACAGGGGTAGGAACTGAAGCTTTCTTT
CASRNLTGVGTEAFF
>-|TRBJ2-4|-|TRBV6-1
TGTGCCAGCAGTGAGAGCTGGGCCGTAAACATTCAGTACTTC
CASSESWAVNIQYF
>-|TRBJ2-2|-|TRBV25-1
TGTGCCAGCAGTGAATTCACAGGGTTTGCCGGGGAGCTGTTTTTT
CASSEFTGFAGELFF
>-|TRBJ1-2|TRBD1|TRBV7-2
TGTGCCAGCAGCTTAGACGGACAGGGCGTGGGCTACACCTTC
CASSLDGQGVGYTF
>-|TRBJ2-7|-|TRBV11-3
TGTGCCAGCAGCTCCGGGAGCCACGAGCAGTACTTC
CASSSGSHEQYF
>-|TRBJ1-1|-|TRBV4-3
TGCGCCAGCAGCCAAGAGAAACAGGGCGGTGAAGCTTTCTTT
CASSQEKQGGEAFF
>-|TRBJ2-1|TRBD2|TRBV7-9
TGTGCCAGCAGCTTAGTAGGGACTAGGAATAGGAATGAGCAGTTCTTC
CASSLVGTRNRNEQFF
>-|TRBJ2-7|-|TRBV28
TGTGCCAGCAGTCTCCACGGGGAGCAGTACTTC
CASSLHGEQYF
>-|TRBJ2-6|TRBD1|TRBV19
TGTGCCAGTAACCAGGGGGCCCCCTCCTCTGGGGCCAACGTCCTGACTTTC
CASNQGAPSSGANVLTF